These T cell receptor beta chains were read from a single sample in a study of radiotherapy plus CTLA-4 blockade in lung cancer. Here immunoSEQ multiplex PCR was the method, and the copy in TCRdb shows in-frame clones only, minus some. The repertoire has roughly 77,000 clones, 70% to 80% of them found once; the top ten carry 9.5% to 10%. Sequenced material: peripheral blood, taken from a patient treated with radiotherapy plus ipilimumab. The receptors shown here come from a human donor with non-small cell lung cancer whose response to radiotherapy plus ipilimumab could not be evaluated. The CDR3 runs from the conserved cysteine through the conserved F or W. D genes are given only for firm matches. The size entry is marked missing in some rows and otherwise reads once, few, many or a size class.

v_call	j_call	clone_size	d_call	cdr3_aa	cdr3_nt
TRBV19	TRBJ2-5	once	.	CASSIGTAQETQYF	TGTGCCAGTAGTATAGGGACAGCCCAAGAGACCCAGTACTTC
TRBV9	TRBJ1-3	.	TRBD1	CASSLTTGVGNTIYF	TGTGCCAGCAGCTTGACGACAGGGGTAGGAAACACCATATATTTT
TRBV21-1	TRBJ2-1	.	.	CASSRPSGGAEHNEQFF	TGTGCCAGCAGCAGGCCTAGCGGGGGGGCTGAACACAATGAGCAGTTCTTC
TRBV4-1	TRBJ2-5	.	TRBD2	CASSQRGLAGGETQYF	TGCGCCAGCAGCCAAAGGGGACTAGCGGGAGGAGAGACCCAGTACTTC
TRBV5-4	TRBJ2-4	.	TRBD2	CASSLRVAGTQNIQYF	TGTGCCAGCAGCTTGCGAGTAGCGGGGACCCAAAACATTCAGTACTTC
TRBV4-3	TRBJ2-2	.	.	CASSYMRDTGELFF	TGCGCCAGCAGCTACATGCGGGACACCGGGGAGCTGTTTTTT
TRBV20-1	TRBJ2-1	.	TRBD2	CSATGTTQQFF	TGCAGTGCTACTGGGACTACCCAGCAGTTCTTC
TRBV27	TRBJ2-1	.	TRBD2	CASSLSTGGHNEQFF	TGTGCCAGCAGTTTATCAACGGGAGGGCATAATGAGCAGTTCTTC
TRBV7-6	TRBJ1-3	.	.	CASSPMGLLSGNTIYF	TGTGCCAGCAGCCCGATGGGGCTTCTTTCTGGAAACACCATATATTTT
TRBV6-1	TRBJ1-1	.	.	CASRTGTYTEAFF	TGTGCCAGCAGGACCGGGACATACACTGAAGCTTTCTTT